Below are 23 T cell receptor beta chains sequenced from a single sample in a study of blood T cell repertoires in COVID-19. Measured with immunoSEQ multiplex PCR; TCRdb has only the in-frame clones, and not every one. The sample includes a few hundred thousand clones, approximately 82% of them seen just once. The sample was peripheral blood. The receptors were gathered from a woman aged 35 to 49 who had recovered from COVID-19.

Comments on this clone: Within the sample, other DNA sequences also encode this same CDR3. This chain's CDR3 is CASSLGGQGYGYTF. DNA of the CDR3: TGTGCCAGCAGTTTAGGGGGACAGGGGTATGGCTACACCTTC. V is TRBV28 and J is TRBJ1-2; 10 bases match TRBD1. CDR1 is MDHEN and CDR2 is SYDVKM in the germline V gene. This CDR3 is 14 amino acids long. The ends lost 2 bases at V and 5 bases at J; junction bases unmatched: 2.

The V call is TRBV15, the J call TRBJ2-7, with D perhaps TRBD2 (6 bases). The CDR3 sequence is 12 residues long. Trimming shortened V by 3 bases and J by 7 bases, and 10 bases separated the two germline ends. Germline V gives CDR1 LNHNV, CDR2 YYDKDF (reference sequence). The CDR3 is CATSRGGVEQYF. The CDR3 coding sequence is TGTGCCACCAGCAGGGGGGGTGTTGAGCAGTACTTC.

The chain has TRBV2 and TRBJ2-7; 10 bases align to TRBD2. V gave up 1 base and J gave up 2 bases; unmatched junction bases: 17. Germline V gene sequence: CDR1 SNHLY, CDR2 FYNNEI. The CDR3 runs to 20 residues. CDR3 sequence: CASSEDLTSGLRPYTYEQYF. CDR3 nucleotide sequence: TGTGCCAGCAGTGAAGATTTGACTAGCGGGCTCCGACCCTATACCTACGAGCAGTACTTC.

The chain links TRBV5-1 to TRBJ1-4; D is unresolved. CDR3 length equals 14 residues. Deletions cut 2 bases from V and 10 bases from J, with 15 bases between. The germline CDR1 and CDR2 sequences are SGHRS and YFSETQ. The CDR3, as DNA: TGCGCCAGCAGCTTTGCTCCCGGGGTTGGAAAACTGTTTTTT. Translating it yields CASSFAPGVGKLFF.

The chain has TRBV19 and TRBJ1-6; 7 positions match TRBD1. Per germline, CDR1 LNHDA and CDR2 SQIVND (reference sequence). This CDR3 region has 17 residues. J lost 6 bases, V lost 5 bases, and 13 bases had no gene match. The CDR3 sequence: CASSATAGTVLNSPLHF. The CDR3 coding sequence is TGTGCCAGTAGTGCTACTGCCGGGACAGTCCTTAATTCACCCCTCCACTTT.

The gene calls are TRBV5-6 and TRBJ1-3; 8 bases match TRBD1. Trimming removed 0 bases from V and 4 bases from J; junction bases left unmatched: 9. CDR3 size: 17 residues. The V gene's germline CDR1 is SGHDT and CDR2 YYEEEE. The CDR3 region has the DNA TGTGCCAGCAGCTTGGTTTGGACAGGGAGTGTCGGAAACACCATATATTTT. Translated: CASSLVWTGSVGNTIYF.

CDR3 loop: CASSIGLAQDTQYF. CDR3 nucleotide sequence: TGTGCCAGCAGCATTGGACTAGCGCAAGATACGCAGTATTTT. The chain uses TRBV7-2 and TRBJ2-3; TRBD2 agrees at 9 bases. The CDR3 totals 14 residues. The germline gives CDR1 SGHTA, CDR2 FQGNSA. V shed 5 bases, J shed 5 bases, and the junction held 5 bases outside the gene matches.

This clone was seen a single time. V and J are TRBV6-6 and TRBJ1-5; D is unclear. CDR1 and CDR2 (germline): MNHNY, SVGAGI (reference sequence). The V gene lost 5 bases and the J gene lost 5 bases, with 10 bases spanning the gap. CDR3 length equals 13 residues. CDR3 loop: CASSVDRDQPQHF. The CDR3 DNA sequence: TGTGCCAGCAGTGTAGACCGGGATCAGCCCCAGCATTTT.

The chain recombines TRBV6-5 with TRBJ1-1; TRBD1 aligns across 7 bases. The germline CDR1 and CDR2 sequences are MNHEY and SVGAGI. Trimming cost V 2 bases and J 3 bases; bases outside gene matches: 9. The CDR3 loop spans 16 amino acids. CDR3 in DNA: TGTGCCAGCAGTTACATAGGGGGCTGGGGGTACACTGAAGCTTTCTTT. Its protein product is CASSYIGGWGYTEAFF.

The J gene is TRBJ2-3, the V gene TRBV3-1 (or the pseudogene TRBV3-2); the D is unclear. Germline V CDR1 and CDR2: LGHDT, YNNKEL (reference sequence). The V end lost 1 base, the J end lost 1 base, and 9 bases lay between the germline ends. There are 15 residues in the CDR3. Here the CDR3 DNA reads TGTGCCAGCAGCCAAGTATTGCAGGGCACAGATACGCAGTATTTT. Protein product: CASSQVLQGTDTQYF.

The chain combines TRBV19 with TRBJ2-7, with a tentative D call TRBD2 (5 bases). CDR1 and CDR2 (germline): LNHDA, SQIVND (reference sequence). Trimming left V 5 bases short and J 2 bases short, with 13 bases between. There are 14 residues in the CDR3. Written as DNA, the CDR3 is TGTGCCAGTAGTTTCACGGGGTATCCCTACGAGCAGTACTTC. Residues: CASSFTGYPYEQYF.

CDR3 bases: TGTGCCAGCAGCTTAGATCGGGTATTTGACAGGGGGATGAGAGAGCAGTACTTC. Protein sequence: CASSLDRVFDRGMREQYF. The rearrangement joins TRBV7-2 to TRBJ2-7; TRBD1 matches 9 bases. The CDR3 extends over 18 amino acids. Germline V gene lookup returns CDR1 SGHTA and CDR2 FQGNSA. V dropped 1 base and J dropped 7; count of bases not matched to a gene: 17. The variable domain in full, completed from reference TRBV7-2 and TRBJ2-7, reads GAGVSQSPSNKVTEKGKDVELRCDPISGHTALYWYRQSLGQGLEFLIYFQGNSAPDKSGLPSDRFSAERTGGSVSTLTIQRTQQEDSAVYLCASSLDRVFDRGMREQYFGPGTRLTVT.

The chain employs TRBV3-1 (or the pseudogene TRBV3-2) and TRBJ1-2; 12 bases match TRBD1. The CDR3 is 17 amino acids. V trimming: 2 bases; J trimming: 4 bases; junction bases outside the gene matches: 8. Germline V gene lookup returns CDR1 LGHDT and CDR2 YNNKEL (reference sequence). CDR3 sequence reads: CASSQMGQGAPVYGYTF. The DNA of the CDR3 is TGTGCCAGCAGCCAAATGGGACAGGGGGCGCCGGTCTATGGCTACACCTTC.

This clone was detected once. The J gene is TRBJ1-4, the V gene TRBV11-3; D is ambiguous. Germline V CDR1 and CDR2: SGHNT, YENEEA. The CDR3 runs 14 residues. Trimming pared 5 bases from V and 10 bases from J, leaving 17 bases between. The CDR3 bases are TGTGCCAGCAGCGGGCGGGCCGAAGGCGGAAAACTGTTTTTT. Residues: CASSGRAEGGKLFF.

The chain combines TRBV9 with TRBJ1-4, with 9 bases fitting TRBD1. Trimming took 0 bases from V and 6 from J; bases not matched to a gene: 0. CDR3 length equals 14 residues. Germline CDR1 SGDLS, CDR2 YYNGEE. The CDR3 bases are TGTGCCAGCAGCGTAGGGACAGGGGATGAAAAACTGTTTTTT. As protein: CASSVGTGDEKLFF.

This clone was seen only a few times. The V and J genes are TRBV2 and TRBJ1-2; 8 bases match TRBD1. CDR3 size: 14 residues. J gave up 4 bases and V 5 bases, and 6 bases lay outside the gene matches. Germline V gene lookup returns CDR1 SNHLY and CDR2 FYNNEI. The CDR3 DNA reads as TGTGCCAGCAGTAGTTTGGGGACAGGCTATGGCTACACCTTC. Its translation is CASSSLGTGYGYTF.

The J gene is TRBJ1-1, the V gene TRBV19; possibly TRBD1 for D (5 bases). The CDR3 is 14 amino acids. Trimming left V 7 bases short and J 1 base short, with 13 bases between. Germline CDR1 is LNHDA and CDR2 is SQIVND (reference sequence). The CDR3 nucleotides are TGTGCCAGTACCCCAGACAGCCGGAACACTGAAGCTTTCTTT. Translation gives CASTPDSRNTEAFF.

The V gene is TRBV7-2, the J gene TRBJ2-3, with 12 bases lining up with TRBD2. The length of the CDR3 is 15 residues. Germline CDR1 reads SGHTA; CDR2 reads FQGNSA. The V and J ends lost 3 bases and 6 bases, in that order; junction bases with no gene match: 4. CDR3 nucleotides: TGTGCCAGCAGCTTCGGCGGACTAGCGGGGGATACGCAGTATTTT. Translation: CASSFGGLAGDTQYF.

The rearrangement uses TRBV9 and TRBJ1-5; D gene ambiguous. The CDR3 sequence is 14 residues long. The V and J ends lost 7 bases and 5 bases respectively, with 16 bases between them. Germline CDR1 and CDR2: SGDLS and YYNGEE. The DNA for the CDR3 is TGTGCCAGCCCCCCCGGGAAACTAGATCAGCCCCAGCATTTT. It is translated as CASPPGKLDQPQHF.

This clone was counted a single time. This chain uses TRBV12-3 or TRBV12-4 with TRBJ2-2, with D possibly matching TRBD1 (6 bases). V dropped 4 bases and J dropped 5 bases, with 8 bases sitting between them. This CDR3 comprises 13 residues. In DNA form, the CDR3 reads TGTGCCAGCAGTTACAGGGAAACCGGGGAGCTGTTTTTT. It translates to CASSYRETGELFF.

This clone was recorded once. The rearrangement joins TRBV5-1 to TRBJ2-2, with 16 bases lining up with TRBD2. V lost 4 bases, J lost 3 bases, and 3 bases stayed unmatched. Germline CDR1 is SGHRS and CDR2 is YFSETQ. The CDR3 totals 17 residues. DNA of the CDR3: TGCGCCAGCAGCCGAGGGACTAGCGGGGGGGACACCGGGGAGCTGTTTTTT. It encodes CASSRGTSGGDTGELFF.

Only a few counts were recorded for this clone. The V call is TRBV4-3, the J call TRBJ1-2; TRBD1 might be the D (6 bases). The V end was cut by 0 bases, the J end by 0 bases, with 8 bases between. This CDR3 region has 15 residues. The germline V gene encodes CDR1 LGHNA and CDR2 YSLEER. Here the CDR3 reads CASSQEKGANYGYTF. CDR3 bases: TGCGCCAGCAGCCAAGAGAAGGGGGCTAACTATGGCTACACCTTC.

CDR3 sequence reads: CASSAGTGAEAFF. The CDR3 DNA sequence: TGTGCCAGCAGCGCCGGGACAGGGGCTGAAGCTTTCTTT. The genes are TRBV11-1 and TRBJ1-1; 10 nucleotides line up with TRBD1. In germline, CDR1 is SGHAT, CDR2 FQDESV (reference sequence). V lost 5 bases and J lost 6; bases outside the gene matches: 3. The CDR3 consists of 13 residues.